This T cell receptor (beta chain) was retrieved from a study of T-cell reconstitution after alpha-beta-depleted transplantation in children. Findings of the study overall: Newly produced T cells mostly provided counts and TCRbeta diversity after one year, as hyperexpanded clones declined. Elevated TCRbeta diversity at day 60 was traced, in some patients, to surviving recipient T cells and thymic progenitors. The origin of alpha-beta T cells about two months after transplant was reportedly several hundred expanded graft clones.

Germline-derived CDR1 and CDR2 are LNHNV and YYDKDF (reference sequence). This CDR3 has 13 amino acids. V gave up 0 bases and J gave up 6 bases, with 6 bases separating them. Preparation of the TCRbeta library involved a method that used unique molecular identifiers. MiXCR was run by TCRdb on the PCR reads, yielding one entry per CDR3 protein. The profile covers roughly 500,000 distinct CDR3 sequences, with about 10% appearing a single time and around 2% taken by the ten largest. In this sample, this clonotype turned up many times. Its antigen is currently unknown. This clonotype was obtained from a child aged 2-15 years with inherited bone marrow failure, due to receive a stem cell transplant. The rearrangement links TRBV15 to TRBJ1-5, with D hard to call. The sample in question was PBMCs, obtained before TCRalphabeta/CD19-depleted stem cell transplant. The DNA for the CDR3 is TGTGCCACCAGCAGAGATCTAGGTCAGCCCCAGCATTTT. Its translation: CATSRDLGQPQHF.